This entry is about one T cell receptor (beta chain). Its target is not known. Trimming shortened V by 5 bases and J by 1 base, and 11 bases separated the two germline ends. This CDR3 is built from 14 residues. Germline CDR1 and CDR2: SGHTA and FQGNSA. The sample originates from a study of shared clonotypes between healthy human individuals. Study conclusions and caveats: Although depth was large, rarefaction showed that sequencing of the sorted subsets was incomplete. Clonotypes which were not shared had lower generation probabilities than clonotypes that all four donors shared.

Tens of thousands of T cell genomes (around 190 ng DNA) went into each sorted-subset replicate. Some clones are missing from TCRdb's copy, which holds only in-frame ones; the method was immunoSEQ multiplex PCR. The profile shows 2 million to 2.5 million clones, under 95% of them singletons. Sequencing was performed on naive CD4+ T cells from PBMCs. Noted subset: CD45RA+ positively selected. The sequence derives from a young man in good health. Some clones in this sample may be carry-over from other donors' samples. This chain joins TRBV7-2 and TRBJ1-1; perhaps TRBD1 as D (5 bases). The CDR3, as DNA: TGTGCCAGCAGCCCAAGGACAACGAACACTGAAGCTTTCTTT. It specifies CASSPRTTNTEAFF.